Listed here are 5 T cell receptor beta chains from one sample, sequenced in a study of blood T cell repertoires in COVID-19. Some clones are missing from TCRdb's copy, which holds only in-frame ones; the method was immunoSEQ multiplex PCR. The table shows roughly 150,000 clones, with 60% to 80% occurring only once. What was sequenced was peripheral blood. Every receptor here comes from a man in his fifties with active or convalescent COVID-19.

This rearrangement joins TRBV10-3 to TRBJ1-2, with D perhaps TRBD1 (6 bases). CDR3 length equals 14 residues. The V and J ends lost 3 bases and 3 bases respectively, with 11 bases between them. Looked up from germline, CDR1 is ENHRY and CDR2 is SYGVKD. The CDR3 region is CAISDGGHDYGYTF. CDR3 nucleotide sequence: TGTGCCATCAGTGACGGGGGGCATGACTATGGCTACACCTTC.

The chain uses TRBV5-4 and TRBJ2-3; D perhaps matches TRBD1 (5 bases). Germline CDR1 reads SGHNT; CDR2 reads YYREEE (reference sequence). This CDR3 comprises 16 residues. Between the trimmed V and J ends, which lost 4 bases and 3 bases, there was a span of 18 bases. CDR3 amino acids: CASSRDSLPITDTQYF. CDR3 bases: TGTGCCAGCAGCCGAGACAGTCTCCCCATTACAGATACGCAGTATTTT.

This clone was found a few times. V gene TRBV9 combines with J gene TRBJ2-7, with 11 bases that match TRBD2. CDR1 SGDLS and CDR2 YYNGEE come from the germline V gene. The CDR3 runs 15 residues. V was clipped by 0 bases and J by 4 bases; unmatched bases: 3. CDR3 residues: CASSVDTSGSYEQYF. The CDR3 DNA is TGTGCCAGCAGCGTAGACACTAGCGGGAGTTACGAGCAGTACTTC.

The chain carries TRBV2 and TRBJ1-4; tentative D call: TRBD1 (6 bases). Germline values: CDR1 SNHLY, CDR2 FYNNEI. The CDR3 contains 13 residues. V lost 8 bases and J 4 bases, leaving 11 bases between the germline ends. The CDR3 DNA follows: TGTGCCAGCTGTGGACAGATTAATGAAAAACTGTTTTTT. It translates to CASCGQINEKLFF.

The chain recombines TRBV28 with TRBJ2-1; D is possibly TRBD2 (5 bases). The CDR3 totals 15 residues. Germline V gene sequence: CDR1 MDHEN, CDR2 SYDVKM. Trimming took off 3 bases at V and 2 bases at J, with 11 bases between the two ends. CDR3 sequence reads: CASSFGGLPYNEQFF. CDR3 sequence (DNA): TGTGCCAGCAGTTTCGGCGGGTTACCCTACAATGAGCAGTTCTTC.